This TCR beta chain was obtained from a study of blood T cells in healthy people across ages. Across the whole study: Per two T cells, template switching captured roughly one barcoded beta molecule.

Note on this clonotype: Its cognate antigen is unknown.

The second PCR ran about 6 to 12 cycles with a sample-barcoded 5' primer and J-beta primers. TCRdb redid the calling of the 5' RACE reads with MiXCR, one entry per CDR3 protein. This table holds 980,000 or so distinct CDR3 sequences, around 48% found once. The V and J ends lost 0 bases and 4 bases, in that order; junction bases with no gene match: 9. Germline CDR1 LGHDT, CDR2 YNNKEL (reference sequence). This CDR3 comprises 17 residues. General study results and limits: A greater number of naive CD4+ cells and higher diversity distinguished long-lived donors from aged donors. It was not possible, with unsorted PBMCs, to conclusively compare naive and antigen-experienced cells.

The sequenced sample consisted of blood. The chain is built from TRBV3-1 and TRBJ1-2; 9 positions match TRBD1. This TCR came from a man aged 25 to 40 in good health. CDR3 coding DNA: TGTGCCAGCAGCCAAGATTTAGCACAGGGGGCCGTCTATGGCTACACCTTC. Translation: CASSQDLAQGAVYGYTF.